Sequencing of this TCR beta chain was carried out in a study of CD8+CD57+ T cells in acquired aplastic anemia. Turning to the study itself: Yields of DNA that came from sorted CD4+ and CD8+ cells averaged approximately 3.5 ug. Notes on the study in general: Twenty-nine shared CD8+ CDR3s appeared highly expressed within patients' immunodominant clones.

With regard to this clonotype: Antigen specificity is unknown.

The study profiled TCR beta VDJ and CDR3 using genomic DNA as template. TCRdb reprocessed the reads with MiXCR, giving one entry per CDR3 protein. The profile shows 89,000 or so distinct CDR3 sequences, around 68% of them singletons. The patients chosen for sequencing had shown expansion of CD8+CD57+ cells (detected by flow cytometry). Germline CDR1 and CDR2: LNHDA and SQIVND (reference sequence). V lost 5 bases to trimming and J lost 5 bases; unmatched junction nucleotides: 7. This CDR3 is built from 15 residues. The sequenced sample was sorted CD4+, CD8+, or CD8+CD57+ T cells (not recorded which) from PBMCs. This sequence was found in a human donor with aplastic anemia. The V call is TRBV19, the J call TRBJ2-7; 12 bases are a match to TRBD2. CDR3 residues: CASSPRTSGENEQYF. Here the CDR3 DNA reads TGTGCCAGTAGTCCACGGACTAGCGGGGAAAACGAGCAGTACTTC.